This T cell receptor (beta chain) is drawn from a study of T cell responses to AZD1222 COVID-19 vaccine. Notes on the study in general: White British donors predominated, females outnumbered males, and clonal diversity was possibly underestimated. CD4 TCRs linked to vaccination spanned spike, dominating at 160-218 and 743-854. Close to half of all spike-specific TCRs reportedly target regions of the variants that are unmutated.

This clone was recorded only once. Antigen unknown. Profiling relied on immunoSEQ multiplex PCR, and the TCRdb table lists in-frame clones only, not all of them. The table shows about 110,000 clones, with approximately 90% occurring only once. The origin of this receptor is an adult who received the AZD1222 COVID-19 vaccine. Sequenced material: peripheral blood, taken 28 days after the second AZD1222 dose.

The CDR3 reads CASSLSGPGNTIYF. In DNA, the CDR3 is TGTGCCAGCAGCTTAAGCGGACCTGGAAACACCATATATTTT. The genes are TRBV7-9 and TRBJ1-3, with D hard to call. CDR1 SEHNR and CDR2 FQNEAQ come from the germline V gene (reference sequence). The CDR3 consists of 14 residues. Trimming cost V 2 bases and J 2 bases, with 7 bases left between them.